Each of the 30 T cell receptor beta chains below was sequenced from the same sample in a study of blood T cell repertoires in COVID-19. TCRdb's table, derived via immunoSEQ multiplex PCR, lists solely in-frame clones and lacks some. The sample has under 350,000 clones; under 90% are singletons. Sequencing was done on a sample of peripheral blood. All receptors come from a woman between 45 and 65 years old who had recovered from COVID-19.

The V and J genes are TRBV6-1 and TRBJ1-2; no definite D call. CDR1 and CDR2 from the germline V gene are MNHNS and SASEGT. This CDR3 region has 17 residues. The V and J ends lost 2 bases and 4 bases respectively, with 20 bases between them. CDR3 region: CASSEPGDKAWAYGYTF. The CDR3 DNA reads TGTGCCAGCAGTGAACCGGGAGACAAGGCATGGGCCTATGGCTACACCTTC.

The chain combines TRBV27 with TRBJ2-1, with a weak D call TRBD2 (6 bases). This CDR3 has 16 amino acids. Per germline, CDR1 MNHEY and CDR2 SMNVEV (reference sequence). Trimming removed 3 bases from V and 8 bases from J, with 20 bases in between. The CDR3 DNA reads TGTGCCAGCAGTTTCGACCCGGGGGACCACCCATATGAGCAGTTCTTC. It translates to CASSFDPGDHPYEQFF.

V and J are TRBV4-3 and TRBJ2-1; 15 nucleotides align to TRBD2. The CDR3 contains 19 residues. V lost 1 base to trimming and J lost 10 bases; unmatched junction nucleotides: 14. The germline V gene encodes CDR1 LGHNA and CDR2 YSLEER. The CDR3 DNA reads TGCGCCAGCAGCCAAGGCCGCATGGGACTAGCGGGAGGCGCTGGGGAGCAGTTCTTC. This encodes CASSQGRMGLAGGAGEQFF.

The gene calls are TRBV7-2 and TRBJ1-2, with D tentatively TRBD1 (6 bases). Germline V gene lookup returns CDR1 SGHTA and CDR2 FQGNSA. The CDR3 contains 14 residues. The germline V and J ends were trimmed by 0 bases and 4 bases, with 9 bases remaining between them. This CDR3 reads CASSLADRSYGYTF. The CDR3 DNA reads TGTGCCAGCAGCTTAGCGGACAGAAGCTATGGCTACACCTTC.

This rearrangement joins TRBV5-4 to TRBJ1-1; the D is unclear. This CDR3 has 14 amino acids. V gave up 2 bases and J gave up 5 bases, with 13 bases separating them. Per the germline V gene, CDR1 is SGHNT and CDR2 is YYREEE (reference sequence). The CDR3 reads CASSFAGSRTEAFF. DNA of the CDR3: TGTGCCAGCAGCTTTGCGGGGAGTAGGACTGAAGCTTTCTTT.

This chain joins TRBV7-8 and TRBJ2-6, with D possibly matching TRBD1 (5 bases). Deletions cut 6 bases from V and 0 bases from J, with 9 bases between. The germline gives CDR1 SGHVS, CDR2 FQNEAQ. The CDR3 spans 15 residues. The CDR3 is CASRPGNSGANVLTF. The CDR3 DNA reads as TGTGCCAGCAGGCCAGGGAACTCTGGGGCCAACGTCCTGACTTTC. The full variable domain, rest sourced from reference TRBV7-8 and TRBJ2-6, is GAGVSQSPRYKVAKRGQDVALRCDPISGHVSLFWYQQALGQGPEFLTYFQNEAQLDKSGLPSDRFFAERPEGSVSTLKIQRTQQEDSAVYLCASRPGNSGANVLTFGAGSRLTVL.

The gene calls are TRBV4-2 and TRBJ2-2, with 8 bases matching TRBD2. The V gene end was trimmed by 2 bases and the J gene end by 0 bases; junction bases not matched to a gene: 14. CDR1 is LGHNA and CDR2 is YNFKEQ in the germline V gene. This CDR3 comprises 20 residues. In DNA, the CDR3 is TGTGCCAGCAGCCAACCCTCCGGGAAGTTAGCGGGGTCGAACACCGGGGAGCTGTTTTTT. Translating gives CASSQPSGKLAGSNTGELFF.

The chain is built from TRBV19 and TRBJ1-2; D is perhaps TRBD1 (5 bases). CDR1 is LNHDA and CDR2 is SQIVND in the germline V gene (reference sequence). V lost 3 bases, J lost 3 bases, and 17 bases lay in between. The CDR3 is 16 amino acids. CDR3 in DNA: TGTGCCAGTAGTATCCCGGGGGGGACCGTGGACTATGGCTACACCTTC. It encodes CASSIPGGTVDYGYTF.

This clone appeared a single time. This rearrangement joins TRBV10-3 to TRBJ2-7; TRBD1 is a possible D gene (6 bases). The ends were cut back, 0 bases at V and 5 bases at J, with 11 bases in the middle. The CDR3 sequence is 14 residues long. Germline CDR1 is ENHRY and CDR2 is SYGVKD. Written as DNA, the CDR3 is TGTGCCATCAGTGAGTCGGGGCAGGGGAACGAGCAGTACTTC. This gives the protein CAISESGQGNEQYF.

The V and J genes are TRBV27 and TRBJ1-5; TRBD1 matches at 8 bases. Per the germline V gene, CDR1 is MNHEY and CDR2 is SMNVEV (reference sequence). The CDR3 spans 16 residues. V was pared by 5 bases and J by 0 bases, with 6 bases of the junction left unmatched. CDR3 protein: CASSVTGVPSNQPQHF. The CDR3 DNA follows: TGTGCCAGCAGTGTGACAGGGGTCCCTAGCAATCAGCCCCAGCATTTT.

The count of this clone is one. V usage is TRBV10-3 and J usage is TRBJ1-2; maybe TRBD1 (6 bases). This CDR3 has 12 residues. V gave up 11 bases and J gave up 6 bases, with 16 bases separating them. Germline V lookup: CDR1 ENHRY, CDR2 SYGVKD. The CDR3 here is CAAAQGFDGYTF. The CDR3 nucleotides are TGTGCCGCGGCGCAGGGGTTCGATGGCTACACCTTC.

This rearrangement joins TRBV2 to TRBJ1-5, with D maybe TRBD1 (6 bases). This CDR3 comprises 14 residues. Per germline, CDR1 SNHLY and CDR2 FYNNEI. V lost 4 bases and J 2 bases, leaving 9 bases between the germline ends. CDR3 DNA: TGTGCCAGCAGTGGGACAGCTGGCAATCAGCCCCAGCATTTT. Amino acids: CASSGTAGNQPQHF. Supplemented by reference TRBV2 and TRBJ1-5, the full variable domain reads EPEVTQTPSHQVTQMGQEVILRCVPISNHLYFYWYRQILGQKVEFLVSFYNNEISEKSEIFDDQFSVERPDGSNFTLKIRSTKLEDSAMYFCASSGTAGNQPQHFGDGTRLSIL.

The V call is TRBV6-4, the J call TRBJ2-7; 9 bases align to TRBD1. V dropped 6 bases and J dropped 2; count of bases not matched to a gene: 8. From germline, CDR1 is MRHNA and CDR2 SNTAGT. The CDR3 covers 15 residues. This CDR3 is CASRVSGQGTYEQYF. The CDR3, as DNA: TGTGCCAGCAGAGTATCGGGACAGGGTACCTACGAGCAGTACTTC.

The chain joins TRBV28 to TRBJ1-3; tentatively, D is TRBD1 (5 bases). The CDR3 contains 14 residues. Germline lookup yields CDR1 MDHEN and CDR2 SYDVKM. The germline V and J ends were trimmed by 6 bases and 1 base, with 10 bases remaining between them. The CDR3 DNA follows: TGTGCCAGCAGCTCAGGGAAGTCTGGAAACACCATATATTTT. This sequence encodes CASSSGKSGNTIYF.

The chain carries TRBV5-6 and TRBJ1-1; possible D gene TRBD1, 5 bases. CDR3 size: 16 residues. Germline V gene data show CDR1 as SGHDT and CDR2 as YYEEEE. Trimming removed 0 bases from V and 4 bases from J, with 16 bases in between. The CDR3, as DNA: TGTGCCAGCAGCTTGGGGATCAGGGCGAGTGGCACTGAAGCTTTCTTT. This gives the protein CASSLGIRASGTEAFF.

The chain has TRBV15 and TRBJ1-6, with 8 nucleotides matching TRBD1. The CDR3 contains 16 residues. Trimming removed 1 base from V and 11 bases from J; junction bases left unmatched: 10. CDR1 LNHNV and CDR2 YYDKDF come from the germline V gene (reference sequence). The CDR3 sequence: CATSRVVGDRFAPLHF. CDR3 in DNA: TGTGCCACCAGCAGAGTAGTAGGGGACAGGTTCGCACCCCTCCACTTT. Looking up the rest from reference TRBV15 and TRBJ1-6 gives the full variable domain: DAMVIQNPRYQVTQFGKPVTLSCSQTLNHNVMYWYQQKSSQAPKLLFHYYDKDFNNEADTPDNFQSRRPNTSFCFLDIRSPGLGDTAMYLCATSRVVGDRFAPLHFGNGTRLTVT.

The chain uses TRBV12-1 and TRBJ2-1; the table assigns TRBD2, which was not confirmed against the DNA. TRBV12-1 is a pseudogene. This CDR3 is built from 13 residues. The CDR3 is CATSLTSPNEQFF. The CDR3 nucleotides are TGTGCCACCTCCCTGACTAGCCCGAATGAGCAGTTCTTC.

The CDR3 region has the DNA TGTGCCAGCAGGACTAGCGGGGACCCTTACGAGCAGTACTTC. Protein sequence: CASRTSGDPYEQYF. V gene TRBV21-1 combines with J gene TRBJ2-7; TRBD2 is the table's D call and was not checked against the DNA. TRBV21-1 is deemed a pseudogene. The length of the CDR3 is 14 residues.

The J gene is TRBJ1-2, the V gene TRBV7-2; 9 nucleotides match TRBD1. The CDR3 consists of 15 residues. Losses at the gene ends were 5 bases for V and 5 bases for J; bases not matched to a gene: 9. Germline-derived CDR1 and CDR2 are SGHTA and FQGNSA. The CDR3 DNA sequence: TGTGCCAGCAGCCCGACCGGGACAGGGAAATATGGCTACACCTTC. This encodes CASSPTGTGKYGYTF.

This clone was seen a few times. The chain recombines TRBV7-9 with TRBJ2-1; 7 bases align to TRBD2. The CDR3 has 18 residues. Germline V CDR1 and CDR2: SEHNR, FQNEAQ (reference sequence). The ends lost 5 bases at V and 4 bases at J; junction bases unmatched: 17. Written as DNA, the CDR3 is TGTGCCAGCAGCCGGGGCTTCGTGGGGGAGGGCCCTTACAATGAGCAGTTCTTC. Translating gives CASSRGFVGEGPYNEQFF.

This clone was counted a few times. J is TRBJ1-2 and V is TRBV4-3; the D gene is possibly TRBD1 (5 bases). Per germline, CDR1 LGHNA and CDR2 YSLEER. With 0 bases removed from V and 5 bases from J, the gap between germline ends came to 16 bases. The CDR3 is 16 residues long. The CDR3 reads CASSQDNRGGGYGYTF. In nucleotides, the CDR3 is TGCGCCAGCAGCCAAGATAACCGGGGGGGAGGATATGGCTACACCTTC.

Comments on this clone: In the same sample, other DNA sequences code for this CDR3. The V call is TRBV28, the J call TRBJ1-4, with D uncertain. V lost 3 bases and J 8 bases, leaving 4 bases between the germline ends. This CDR3 comprises 11 residues. CDR1 and CDR2 (germline): MDHEN, SYDVKM. CDR3 in amino acids: CASSLREKLFF. The DNA for the CDR3 is TGTGCCAGCAGTTTGAGGGAAAAACTGTTTTTT.

The chain joins TRBV6-2 or TRBV6-3 to TRBJ2-7; 11 bases agree with TRBD2. The CDR3 sequence is 15 residues long. CDR1 MNHEY and CDR2 SVGEGT come from the germline V gene. V trimming: 3 bases; J trimming: 2 bases; junction bases outside the gene matches: 3. DNA for the CDR3: TGTGCCAGCAGTTATCGACTAGCGGGGACCTACGAGCAGTACTTC. Its translation: CASSYRLAGTYEQYF.

The chain couples TRBV4-2 to TRBJ2-4; 10 nucleotides align to TRBD1. The V segment lost 1 base and the J segment 7 bases; nucleotides outside the gene matches: 7. The CDR3 consists of 16 residues. Germline CDR1 is LGHNA and CDR2 is YNFKEQ. This CDR3 is CASSQVRPDRGNIQYF. The CDR3 nucleotides read TGTGCCAGCAGCCAAGTGCGCCCGGACAGGGGGAACATTCAGTACTTC.

The V call is TRBV7-9, the J call TRBJ2-7, with TRBD1 identical over 7 bases. V shed 4 bases, J shed 6 bases, and the junction held 9 bases outside the gene matches. CDR1 and CDR2 (germline): SEHNR, FQNEAQ (reference sequence). The CDR3 has 14 amino acids. CDR3 bases: TGTGCCAGCAGCTCGACAGGGTGGCACGGCGAGCAGTACTTC. Translation: CASSSTGWHGEQYF.

This chain joins TRBV5-5 and TRBJ1-1; maybe TRBD1 (5 bases). CDR1 SGHKS and CDR2 YYEKEE come from the germline V gene (reference sequence). The CDR3 loop spans 12 amino acids. The germline V and J ends were trimmed by 2 bases and 11 bases, with 13 bases remaining between them. CDR3 in DNA: TGTGCCAGCAGCTTTCTACAGGCGGTGGCTTTCTTT. This encodes CASSFLQAVAFF.

This chain connects TRBV4-3 to TRBJ2-1; 7 bases align to TRBD2. The CDR3 has 14 amino acids. V dropped 4 bases and J dropped 8; count of bases not matched to a gene: 8. Germline CDR1 LGHNA, CDR2 YSLEER. The CDR3 region is CASSPGGSLDEQFF. The CDR3 DNA follows: TGCGCCAGCAGCCCTGGCGGGAGTCTGGATGAGCAGTTCTTC.

This clone was seen only a few times. The J gene is TRBJ1-1, the V gene TRBV7-3; a weak D match, TRBD1 (5 bases). With 5 bases removed from V and 3 bases from J, the gap between germline ends came to 13 bases. CDR1 and CDR2 from the germline V gene are SGHTA and FQGTGA. The CDR3 is 14 amino acids. CDR3 DNA: TGTGCCAGCAGCGAAAGGGGTCCGTACACTGAAGCTTTCTTT. Translation: CASSERGPYTEAFF.

The CDR3: CASSYPGAGANVLTF. CDR3 DNA: TGTGCCAGCAGTTACCCAGGCGCTGGGGCCAACGTCCTGACTTTC. The genes are TRBV6-5 and TRBJ2-6; D is uncertain. CDR1 and CDR2 (germline): MNHEY, SVGAGI. With 2 bases removed from V and 2 bases from J, the gap between germline ends came to 7 bases. The CDR3 has 15 residues.

The rearrangement uses TRBV19 and TRBJ2-1; 9 bases match TRBD2. The CDR3 length is 16 residues. The V and J ends lost 3 bases and 3 bases, in that order; junction bases with no gene match: 6. Germline CDR1 LNHDA, CDR2 SQIVND (reference sequence). CDR3 sequence: CASSMALAGYYNEQFF. The CDR3 DNA sequence: TGTGCCAGTAGTATGGCCCTAGCGGGATACTACAATGAGCAGTTCTTC.